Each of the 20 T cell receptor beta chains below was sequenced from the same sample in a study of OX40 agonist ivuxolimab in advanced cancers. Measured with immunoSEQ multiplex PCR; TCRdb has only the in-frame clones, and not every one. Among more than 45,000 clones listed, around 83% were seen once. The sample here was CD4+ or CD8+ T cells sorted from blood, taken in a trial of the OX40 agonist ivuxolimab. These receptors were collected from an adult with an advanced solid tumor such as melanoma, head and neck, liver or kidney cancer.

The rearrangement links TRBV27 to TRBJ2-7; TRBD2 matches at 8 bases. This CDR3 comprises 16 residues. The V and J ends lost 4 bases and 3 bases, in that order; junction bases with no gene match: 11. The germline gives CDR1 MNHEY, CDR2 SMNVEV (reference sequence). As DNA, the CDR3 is TGTGCCAGCAGTTCCCGGGGGAGCGGGGGAATCTACGAGCAGTACTTC. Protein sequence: CASSSRGSGGIYEQYF.

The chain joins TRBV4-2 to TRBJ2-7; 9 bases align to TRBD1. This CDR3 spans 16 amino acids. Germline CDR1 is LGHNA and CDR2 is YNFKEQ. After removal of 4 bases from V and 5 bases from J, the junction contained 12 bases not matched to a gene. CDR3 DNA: TGTGCCAGCAGCCTCTCTTCCGGGACAGGGTCTGACGAGCAGTACTTC. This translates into CASSLSSGTGSDEQYF.

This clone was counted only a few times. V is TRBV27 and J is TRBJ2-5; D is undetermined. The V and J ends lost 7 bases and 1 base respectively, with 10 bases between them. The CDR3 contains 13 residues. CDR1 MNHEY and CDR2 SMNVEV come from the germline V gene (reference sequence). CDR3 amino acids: CASTRNPQETQYF. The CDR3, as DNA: TGTGCCAGCACCAGAAACCCCCAAGAGACCCAGTACTTC.

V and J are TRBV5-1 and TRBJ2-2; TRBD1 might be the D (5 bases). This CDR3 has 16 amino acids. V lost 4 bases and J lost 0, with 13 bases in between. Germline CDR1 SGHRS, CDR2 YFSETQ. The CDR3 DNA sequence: TGCGCCAGCAGCCCCCGACAGTCCGCGAACACCGGGGAGCTGTTTTTT. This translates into CASSPRQSANTGELFF.

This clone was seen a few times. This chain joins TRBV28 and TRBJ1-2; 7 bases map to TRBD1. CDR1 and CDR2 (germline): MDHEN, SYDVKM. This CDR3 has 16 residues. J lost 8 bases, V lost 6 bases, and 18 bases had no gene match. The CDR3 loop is CASRSTGIRGRVGYTF. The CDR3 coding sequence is TGTGCCAGCAGGTCGACAGGGATCAGGGGAAGGGTGGGCTACACCTTC.

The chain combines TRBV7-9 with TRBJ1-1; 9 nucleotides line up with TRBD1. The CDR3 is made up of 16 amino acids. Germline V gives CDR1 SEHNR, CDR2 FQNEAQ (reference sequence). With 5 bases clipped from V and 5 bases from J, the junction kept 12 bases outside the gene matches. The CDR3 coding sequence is TGTGCCAGCAGCCCTAGGGGGGGGACAGGGTTGACTGAAGCTTTCTTT. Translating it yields CASSPRGGTGLTEAFF.

The CDR3 coding sequence is TGTGCCAGCAGCCAAGTCTACGAGCAGTACTTC. Its protein product is CASSQVYEQYF. The chain carries TRBV14 and TRBJ2-7; D unresolved. V was shortened by 1 base and J by 3 bases, with 1 base between the two germline ends. This CDR3 comprises 11 residues. Germline V gene data show CDR1 as SGHDN and CDR2 as FVKESK.

The DNA for the CDR3 is TGTGCCAGCTCACCGGACCACTACAATGAGCAGTTCTTC. Amino acid sequence: CASSPDHYNEQFF. The rearrangement uses TRBV18 and TRBJ2-1; D gene ambiguous. V lost 3 bases and J lost 3, with 6 bases in between. This CDR3 is built from 13 residues. Germline V CDR1 and CDR2: KGHSH, LQKENI.

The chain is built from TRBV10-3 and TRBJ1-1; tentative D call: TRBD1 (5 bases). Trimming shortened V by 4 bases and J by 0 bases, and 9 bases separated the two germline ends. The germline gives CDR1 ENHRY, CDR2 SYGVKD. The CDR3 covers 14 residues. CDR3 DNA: TGTGCCATCAGTGTAGGGGTGCTGAACACTGAAGCTTTCTTT. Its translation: CAISVGVLNTEAFF.

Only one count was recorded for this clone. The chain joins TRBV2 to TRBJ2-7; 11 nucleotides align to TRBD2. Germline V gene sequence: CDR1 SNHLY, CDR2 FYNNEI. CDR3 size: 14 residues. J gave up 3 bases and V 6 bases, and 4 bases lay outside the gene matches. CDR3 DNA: TGTGCCAGCAGGGCCACTAGCGGGAGCTACGAGCAGTACTTC. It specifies CASRATSGSYEQYF. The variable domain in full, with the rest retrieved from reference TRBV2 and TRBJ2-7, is EPEVTQTPSHQVTQMGQEVILRCVPISNHLYFYWYRQILGQKVEFLVSFYNNEISEKSEIFDDQFSVERPDGSNFTLKIRSTKLEDSAMYFCASRATSGSYEQYFGPGTRLTVT.

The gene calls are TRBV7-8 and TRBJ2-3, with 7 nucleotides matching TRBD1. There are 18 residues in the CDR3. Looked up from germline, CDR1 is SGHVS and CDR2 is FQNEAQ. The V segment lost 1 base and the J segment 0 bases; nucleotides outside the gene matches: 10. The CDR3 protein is CASSLGALGQTSTDTQYF. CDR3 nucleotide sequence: TGTGCCAGCAGCTTAGGGGCCCTGGGACAGACAAGCACAGATACGCAGTATTTT. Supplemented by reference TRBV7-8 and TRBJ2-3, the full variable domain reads GAGVSQSPRYKVAKRGQDVALRCDPISGHVSLFWYQQALGQGPEFLTYFQNEAQLDKSGLPSDRFFAERPEGSVSTLKIQRTQQEDSAVYLCASSLGALGQTSTDTQYFGPGTRLTVL.

DNA for the CDR3: TGTGCCAGCAGCCCGGGACAGGGGGCGGGTACCGGGGAGCTGTTTTTT. Translating gives CASSPGQGAGTGELFF. The rearrangement links TRBV5-4 to TRBJ2-2, with TRBD1 matching 12 bases. Trimming cost V 4 bases and J 5 bases; bases outside gene matches: 6. This CDR3 has 16 residues. CDR1 and CDR2 (germline): SGHNT, YYREEE (reference sequence).

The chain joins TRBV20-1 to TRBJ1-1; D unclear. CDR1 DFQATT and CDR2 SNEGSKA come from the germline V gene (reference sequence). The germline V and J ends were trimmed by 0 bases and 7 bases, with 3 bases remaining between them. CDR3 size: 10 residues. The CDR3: CSARDVEAFF. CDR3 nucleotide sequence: TGCAGTGCTAGAGACGTTGAAGCTTTCTTT.

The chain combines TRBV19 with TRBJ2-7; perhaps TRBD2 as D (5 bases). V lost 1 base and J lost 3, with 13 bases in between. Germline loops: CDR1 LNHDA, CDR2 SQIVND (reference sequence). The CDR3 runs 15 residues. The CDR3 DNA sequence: TGTGCCAGTAGTATAGTTGAGGGTACGGGCTACGAGCAGTACTTC. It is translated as CASSIVEGTGYEQYF.

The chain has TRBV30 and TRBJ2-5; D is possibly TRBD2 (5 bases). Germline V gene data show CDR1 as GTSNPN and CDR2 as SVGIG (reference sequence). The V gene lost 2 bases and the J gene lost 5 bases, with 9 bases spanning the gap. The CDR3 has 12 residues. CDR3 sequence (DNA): TGTGCCTGGAGTCTCACGGGGGAGACCCAGTACTTC. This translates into CAWSLTGETQYF. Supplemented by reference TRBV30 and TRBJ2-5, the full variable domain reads SQTIHQWPATLVQPVGSPLSLECTVEGTSNPNLYWYRQAAGRGLQLLFYSVGIGQISSEVPQNLSASRPQDRQFILSSKKLLLSDSGFYLCAWSLTGETQYFGPGTRLLVL.

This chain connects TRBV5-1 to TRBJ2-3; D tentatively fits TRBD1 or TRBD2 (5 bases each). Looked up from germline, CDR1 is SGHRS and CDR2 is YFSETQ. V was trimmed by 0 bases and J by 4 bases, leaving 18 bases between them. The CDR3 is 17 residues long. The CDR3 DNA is TGCGCCAGCAGCTTGGGACAGATGGGAGAGGGTGCAGATACGCAGTATTTT. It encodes CASSLGQMGEGADTQYF.

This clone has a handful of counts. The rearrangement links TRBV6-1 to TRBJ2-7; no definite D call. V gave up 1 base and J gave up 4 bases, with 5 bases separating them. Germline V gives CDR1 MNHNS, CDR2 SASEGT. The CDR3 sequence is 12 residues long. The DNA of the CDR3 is TGTGCCAGCAGTGAAGGGGTGTACGAGCAGTACTTC. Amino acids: CASSEGVYEQYF.

This CDR3 reads CASGFGQAGEQFF. The DNA of the CDR3 is TGTGCTAGTGGCTTCGGGCAGGCGGGTGAGCAGTTCTTC. The V gene is TRBV12-5, the J gene TRBJ2-1, with a weak D call TRBD2 (5 bases). V was shortened by 6 bases and J by 9 bases, with 15 bases between the two germline ends. The CDR3 runs 13 residues. CDR1 and CDR2 (germline): LGHNT, FRNRAP.

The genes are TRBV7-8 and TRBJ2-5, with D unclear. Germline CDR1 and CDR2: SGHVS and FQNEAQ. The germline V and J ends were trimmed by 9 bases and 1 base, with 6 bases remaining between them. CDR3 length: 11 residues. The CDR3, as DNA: TGTGCCAGTATGGGCCAAGAGACCCAGTACTTC. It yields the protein CASMGQETQYF.

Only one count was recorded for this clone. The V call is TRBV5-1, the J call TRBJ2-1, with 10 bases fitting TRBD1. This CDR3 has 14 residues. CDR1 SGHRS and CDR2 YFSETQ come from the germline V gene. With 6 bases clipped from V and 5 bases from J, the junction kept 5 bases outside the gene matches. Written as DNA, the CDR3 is TGCGCCAGCAAGCGACAGGGGGCAGACAATGAGCAGTTCTTC. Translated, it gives CASKRQGADNEQFF.